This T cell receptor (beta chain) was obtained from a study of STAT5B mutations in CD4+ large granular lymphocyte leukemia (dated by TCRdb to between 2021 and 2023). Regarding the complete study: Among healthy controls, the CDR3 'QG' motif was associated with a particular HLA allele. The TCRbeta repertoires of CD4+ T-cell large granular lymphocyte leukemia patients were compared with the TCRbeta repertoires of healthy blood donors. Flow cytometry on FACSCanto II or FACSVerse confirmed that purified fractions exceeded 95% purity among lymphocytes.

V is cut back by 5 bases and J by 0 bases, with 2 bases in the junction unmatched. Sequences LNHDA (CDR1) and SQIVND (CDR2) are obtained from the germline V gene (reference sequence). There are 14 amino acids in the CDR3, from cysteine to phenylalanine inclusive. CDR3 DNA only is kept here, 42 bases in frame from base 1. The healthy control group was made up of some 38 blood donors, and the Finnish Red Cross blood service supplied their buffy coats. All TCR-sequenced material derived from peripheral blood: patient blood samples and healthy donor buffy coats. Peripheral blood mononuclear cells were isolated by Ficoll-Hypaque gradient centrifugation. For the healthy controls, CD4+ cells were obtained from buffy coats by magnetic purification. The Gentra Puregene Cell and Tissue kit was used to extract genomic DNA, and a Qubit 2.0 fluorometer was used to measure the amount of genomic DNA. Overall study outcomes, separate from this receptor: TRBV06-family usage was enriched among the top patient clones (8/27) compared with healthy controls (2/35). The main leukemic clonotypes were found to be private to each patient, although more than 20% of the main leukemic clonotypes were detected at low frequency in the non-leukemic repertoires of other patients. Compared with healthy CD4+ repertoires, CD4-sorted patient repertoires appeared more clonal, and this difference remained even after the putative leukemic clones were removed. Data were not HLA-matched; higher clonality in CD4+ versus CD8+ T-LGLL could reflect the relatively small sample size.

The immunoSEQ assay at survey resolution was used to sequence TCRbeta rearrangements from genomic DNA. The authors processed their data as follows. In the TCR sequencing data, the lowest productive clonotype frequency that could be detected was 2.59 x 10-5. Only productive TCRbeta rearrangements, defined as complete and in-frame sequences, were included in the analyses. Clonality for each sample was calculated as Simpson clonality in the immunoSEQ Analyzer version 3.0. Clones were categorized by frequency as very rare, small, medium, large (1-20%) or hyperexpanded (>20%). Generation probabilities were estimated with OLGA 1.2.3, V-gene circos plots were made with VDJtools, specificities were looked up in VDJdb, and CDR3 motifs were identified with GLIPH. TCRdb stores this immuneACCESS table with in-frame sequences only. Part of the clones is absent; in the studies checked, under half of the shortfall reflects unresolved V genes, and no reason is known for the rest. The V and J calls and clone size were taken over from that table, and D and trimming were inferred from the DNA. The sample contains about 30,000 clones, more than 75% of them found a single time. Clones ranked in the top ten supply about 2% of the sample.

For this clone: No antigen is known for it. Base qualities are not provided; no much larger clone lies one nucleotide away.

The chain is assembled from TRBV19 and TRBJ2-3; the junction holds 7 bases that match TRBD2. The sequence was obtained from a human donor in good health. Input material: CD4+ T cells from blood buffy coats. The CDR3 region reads CASSLGGSTDTQYF. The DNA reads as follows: TGTGCCAGTAGTTTGGGAGGGAGCACAGATACGCAGTATTTT.